This T cell receptor (beta chain) originates from a study of blood T cell repertoires in COVID-19. Study as a whole: Whether acute or convalescent, the COVID-19 samples came from the United States, Italy and Spain. PBMCs, B-cell-depleted T cells, or T cells were the source of the cDNA or gDNA that made up the material.

J was trimmed by 6 bases and V by 3 bases; bases with no gene match: 4. The V gene's germline CDR1 is SGHNT and CDR2 YYREEE (reference sequence). The CDR3 consists of 15 residues. This table comes from immunoSEQ multiplex PCR, and its TCRdb copy is limited to in-frame clones, with some not included. This table holds 350,000 to 500,000 clones, nearly 90% found once. Adults between about 18 and 95 years of age took part from 24 US areas. During the 2 weeks before they entered the study, exposed participants had met someone with a PCR-confirmed or clinician-diagnosed COVID-19 case. The sample taken for sequencing was PBMCs or T cells enriched from blood (not recorded which). The clonotype originates from a woman aged 18-29 years who had been exposed to COVID-19. The rearrangement uses TRBV5-4 and TRBJ1-4; 11 nucleotides agree with TRBD1. The CDR3 nucleotides read TGTGCCAGCAGCTGGCGGACAGGGGGCGATGAAAAACTGTTTTTT. It translates to CASSWRTGGDEKLFF.